One sample yielded the 27 T cell receptor beta chains listed below, sequenced in a study of CD8+CD57+ T cells in acquired aplastic anemia listed by TCRdb under 2018. Sequencing took place on an Illumina HiSeq 2000. Profiling of TCR beta VDJ combinations and CDR3 sequences used genomic DNA as the template. TCRdb itself trimmed the public reads at Q25 with fastp, ran MiXCR and retained productive beta chains. Here each entry gathers all rows of one CDR3 protein and keeps the most common genes and DNA. The sample table holds about 200,000 distinct CDR3 sequences, of which about 62% were seen once. The ten largest clones capture 58% of the sample. Flow cytometry had shown CD8+CD57+ cell expansion in the patients selected for sequencing. Specimen: sorted CD4+, CD8+, or CD8+CD57+ T cells (not recorded which) from PBMCs. These receptors were obtained from a human donor with aplastic anemia.

The chain carries TRBV19 and TRBJ2-5; D not resolved. Germline CDR1 and CDR2: LNHDA and SQIVND (reference sequence). This CDR3 spans 15 amino acids. V dropped 1 base and J dropped 5 bases, with 14 bases sitting between them. Here the CDR3 reads CASSIARKGRETQYF. In nucleotides, the CDR3 is TGTGCCAGTAGTATAGCCCGTAAAGGCAGGGAGACCCAGTACTTC.

The chain combines TRBV15 with TRBJ2-1, with TRBD1 matching 10 bases. V lost 1 base to trimming and J lost 4 bases; unmatched junction nucleotides: 7. The CDR3 is 17 amino acids. Germline CDR1 is LNHNV and CDR2 is YYDKDF (reference sequence). CDR3 region: CATSRGTPGQGYNEQFF. The CDR3 DNA reads TGTGCCACCAGCAGAGGAACTCCGGGACAGGGGTACAATGAGCAGTTCTTC.

The chain couples TRBV6-4 to TRBJ2-3; 11 bases are shared with TRBD2. Per germline, CDR1 MRHNA and CDR2 SNTAGT. Unmatched junction bases numbered 12, after V lost 4 bases and J lost 0 bases. This CDR3 is built from 19 residues. CDR3 region: CASSVAASGRQDSTDTQYF. DNA for the CDR3: TGTGCCAGCAGTGTCGCGGCTAGCGGGAGGCAAGACAGCACAGATACGCAGTATTTT.

The chain recombines TRBV5-1 with TRBJ1-4; 7 bases align to TRBD1. Germline CDR1 reads SGHRS; CDR2 reads YFSETQ. The CDR3 spans 14 residues. V was clipped by 4 bases and J by 10 bases; unmatched bases: 10. The CDR3 DNA reads as TGCGCCAGCAGCAAGGGACAGCCGGTAGGAAAACTGTTTTTT. The encoded protein is CASSKGQPVGKLFF. The entire variable domain, with the rest obtained from reference TRBV5-1 and TRBJ1-4, is as follows: KAGVTQTPRYLIKTRGQQVTLSCSPISGHRSVSWYQQTPGQGLQFLFEYFSETQRNKGNFPGRFSGRQFSNSRSEMNVSTLELGDSALYLCASSKGQPVGKLFFGSGTQLSVL.

This chain uses TRBV10-3 with TRBJ1-4, with TRBD1 matching over 7 bases. There are 15 residues in the CDR3. The V gene's germline CDR1 is ENHRY and CDR2 SYGVKD. Trimming removed 3 bases from V and 5 bases from J; junction bases left unmatched: 6. CDR3 in amino acids: CAISDPGQANEKLFF. CDR3 bases: TGTGCCATCAGTGACCCAGGACAGGCAAATGAAAAACTGTTTTTT.

The chain combines TRBV29-1 with TRBJ2-1; D is uncertain. Germline CDR1 SQVTM, CDR2 ANQGSEA. Trimming removed 7 bases at V and 0 bases at J, with 10 bases between. This CDR3 spans 13 amino acids. The CDR3 DNA reads as TGCAGCGGACGCTCGAGCTCCTACAATGAGCAGTTCTTC. Amino acid sequence: CSGRSSSYNEQFF.

V and J are TRBV19 and TRBJ1-1, with D unclear. Trimming took off 5 bases at V and 11 bases at J, with 6 bases between the two ends. CDR3 length equals 9 residues. Per the germline V gene, CDR1 is LNHDA and CDR2 is SQIVND (reference sequence). The CDR3 sequence is CASSYPAFF. CDR3 DNA: TGTGCCAGTAGTTATCCGGCTTTCTTT. Together with reference TRBV19 and TRBJ1-1, the CDR3 gives the full variable domain: DGGITQSPKYLFRKEGQNVTLSCEQNLNHDAMYWYRQDPGQGLRLIYYSQIVNDFQKGDIAEGYSVSREKKESFPLTVTSAQKNPTAFYLCASSYPAFFGQGTRLTVV.

Turning to this clonotype: A read error may be the cause here, since a much bigger clone is one base away. The chain uses TRBV12-3 or TRBV12-4 and TRBJ1-1; D is perhaps TRBD1 (6 bases). The CDR3 is made up of 14 amino acids. The germline V and J ends were trimmed by 1 base and 11 bases, with 17 bases remaining between them. The CDR3 bases are TGTGCCAGCAGTTTAGTAGGGGGTGAAAGTTTGGCTTTCTTT. The encoded protein is CASSLVGGESLAFF.

The V call is TRBV7-3, the J call TRBJ2-5; perhaps D is TRBD1 or TRBD2 (6 bases each). The CDR3 runs to 12 residues. V was cut by 7 bases and J by 6 bases, with 12 bases left in between. The germline CDR1 and CDR2 sequences are SGHTA and FQGTGA. The CDR3 nucleotides are TGTGCCAGCAACAATGGGGGGCAGACCCAGTACTTC. Protein product: CASNNGGQTQYF.

The genes are TRBV15 and TRBJ2-1, with D perhaps matching TRBD2 (6 bases). V lost 3 bases and J 14 bases, leaving 17 bases between the germline ends. CDR1 and CDR2 from the germline V gene are LNHNV and YYDKDF (reference sequence). The CDR3 loop spans 13 amino acids. The CDR3 nucleotides are TGTGCCACCAGCAGCTTAGAGGGAGTAGCGGAGTTCTTC. It specifies CATSSLEGVAEFF.

The chain joins TRBV5-1 to TRBJ2-5; D remains unclear. CDR3 length: 14 amino acids. V was shortened by 7 bases and J by 6 bases, with 19 bases between the two germline ends. Germline loops: CDR1 SGHRS, CDR2 YFSETQ. CDR3 residues: CASGGDTTDKTQYF. CDR3 nucleotides: TGCGCCAGCGGTGGTGACACTACCGATAAGACCCAGTACTTC. Using reference TRBV5-1 and TRBJ2-5 for the parts outside the CDR3, the full variable domain is KAGVTQTPRYLIKTRGQQVTLSCSPISGHRSVSWYQQTPGQGLQFLFEYFSETQRNKGNFPGRFSGRQFSNSRSEMNVSTLELGDSALYLCASGGDTTDKTQYFGPGTRLLVL.

The genes are TRBV7-9 and TRBJ2-1, with D possibly matching TRBD2 (5 bases). The germline V and J ends were trimmed by 4 bases and 4 bases, with 11 bases remaining between them. The CDR3 is 14 amino acids. The germline V gene encodes CDR1 SEHNR and CDR2 FQNEAQ (reference sequence). DNA of the CDR3: TGTGCCAGCAGCTCAGAGGGATCTTACAATGAGCAGTTCTTC. Protein sequence: CASSSEGSYNEQFF.

This sequence joins TRBV20-1 and TRBJ2-7, with D hard to call. V was shortened by 1 base and J by 1 base, with 11 bases between the two germline ends. This CDR3 contains 14 residues. Germline-derived CDR1 and CDR2 are DFQATT and SNEGSKA (reference sequence). This CDR3 is CSARVAAASYEQYF. The DNA of the CDR3 is TGCAGTGCTAGAGTTGCGGCAGCTTCCTACGAGCAGTACTTC.

The J gene is TRBJ2-7, the V gene TRBV19; 7 bases are a match to TRBD1. The germline V gene has CDR1 LNHDA and CDR2 SQIVND (reference sequence). The CDR3 has 14 residues. V lost 4 bases to trimming and J lost 0 bases; unmatched junction nucleotides: 3. For the CDR3, the DNA is TGTGCCAGTAGTACGACAGGGCGCTCCTACGAGCAGTACTTC. This gives the protein CASSTTGRSYEQYF.

This clonotype showed up many times. The chain recombines TRBV6-5 with TRBJ2-7; 7 bases agree with TRBD1. CDR1 and CDR2 from the germline V gene are MNHEY and SVGAGI. CDR3 length equals 15 residues. With 5 bases clipped from V and 0 bases from J, the junction kept 7 bases outside the gene matches. The DNA of the CDR3 is TGTGCCAGCAGTCCCGGGACAGACGGCTCCTACGAGCAGTACTTC. Its protein is CASSPGTDGSYEQYF.

The chain recombines TRBV5-1 with TRBJ2-3; TRBD2 agrees at 9 bases. The CDR3 is 15 residues long. V shed 3 bases and J 3 bases; nucleotides not matched to a gene: 5. Germline values: CDR1 SGHRS, CDR2 YFSETQ. The CDR3 loop reads CASSWKAGGTDTQYF. The CDR3 nucleotides read TGCGCCAGCAGCTGGAAAGCGGGGGGTACAGATACGCAGTATTTT.

V and J are TRBV7-8 and TRBJ2-2, with 8 bases lining up with TRBD2. The CDR3 sequence is 17 residues long. The V gene end was trimmed by 2 bases and the J gene end by 1 base; junction bases not matched to a gene: 6. Germline values: CDR1 SGHVS, CDR2 FQNEAQ. The CDR3 DNA reads TGTGCCAGCAGCTTACCCCAGCGGGGGAAGAACACCGGGGAGCTGTTTTTT. It yields the protein CASSLPQRGKNTGELFF.

The rearrangement links TRBV19 to TRBJ2-7; D is possibly TRBD2 (6 bases). The V end was cut by 6 bases, the J end by 0 bases, with 9 bases between. The CDR3 runs to 13 residues. The germline V gene encodes CDR1 LNHDA and CDR2 SQIVND (reference sequence). Written as DNA, the CDR3 is TGTGCCAGTAGCGGAGGGTACTCCTACGAGCAGTACTTC. It codes for CASSGGYSYEQYF.

The gene calls are TRBV12-3 or TRBV12-4 and TRBJ2-1, with 11 bases that match TRBD2. There are 16 residues in the CDR3. V shed 5 bases and J 0 bases; nucleotides not matched to a gene: 3. This CDR3 reads CASSPSGRLSYNEQFF. CDR3 nucleotide sequence: TGTGCCAGCAGTCCTAGCGGGAGGCTCTCCTACAATGAGCAGTTCTTC.

The chain is built from TRBV2 and TRBJ1-5, with a possible D match to TRBD1 (5 bases). The length of the CDR3 is 15 residues. Germline V gives CDR1 SNHLY, CDR2 FYNNEI. The V end was cut by 1 base, the J end by 3 bases, with 10 bases between. Here the CDR3 DNA reads TGTGCCAGCAGTGAAGGAGGGGTCTACAATCAGCCCCAGCATTTT. Translated, it gives CASSEGGVYNQPQHF.

The CDR3 loop is CSAREVGGLRNEQYF. In DNA form, the CDR3 reads TGCAGTGCTAGAGAGGTGGGGGGCCTTCGGAACGAGCAGTACTTC. This sequence joins TRBV20-1 and TRBJ2-7; D is tentatively TRBD1 or TRBD2 (6 bases each). Trimming left V 0 bases short and J 5 bases short, with 17 bases between. Germline CDR1 reads DFQATT; CDR2 reads SNEGSKA (reference sequence). The CDR3 is 15 residues long.

This rearrangement joins TRBV2 to TRBJ1-1, with D tentatively TRBD1 (5 bases). This CDR3 has 12 amino acids. Germline V gene data show CDR1 as SNHLY and CDR2 as FYNNEI. Trimming cost V 8 bases and J 4 bases, with 11 bases left between them. CDR3 nucleotides: TGTGCCAGCGCTAGGGGCGCCACTGAAGCTTTCTTT. Its protein is CASARGATEAFF.

The chain uses TRBV9 and TRBJ1-2; D not certain. V lost 3 bases and J 4 bases, leaving 7 bases between the germline ends. The CDR3 is 12 residues long. CDR1 is SGDLS and CDR2 is YYNGEE in the germline V gene. The CDR3 DNA reads TGTGCCAGCAGCGGGCGAATCTATGGCTACACCTTC. It yields the protein CASSGRIYGYTF.

The rearrangement joins TRBV9 to TRBJ2-3; D may be TRBD1 (5 bases). This CDR3 has 15 residues. The ends were cut back, 0 bases at V and 4 bases at J, with 12 bases in the middle. Germline-derived CDR1 and CDR2 are SGDLS and YYNGEE. CDR3 DNA sequence: TGTGCCAGCAGCGTAGGTGTAGGGGCATCAGATACGCAGTATTTT. It yields the protein CASSVGVGASDTQYF.

This chain links TRBV20-1 with TRBJ1-1; 8 bases are shared with TRBD1. Germline assignment: CDR1 DFQATT and CDR2 SNEGSKA (reference sequence). The CDR3 is made up of 15 amino acids. Trimming removed 5 bases from V and 5 bases from J; junction bases left unmatched: 13. The CDR3 sequence is CSAHDLVTGVTEAFF. As DNA, the CDR3 is TGCAGTGCTCATGACCTTGTGACAGGGGTGACTGAAGCTTTCTTT.

This clonotype was observed once. The chain joins TRBV7-6 to TRBJ2-7, with D perhaps assigned TRBD1 or TRBD2 (5 bases each). The CDR3 covers 15 residues. Per germline, CDR1 SGHVS and CDR2 FNYEAQ. V was cut by 5 bases and J by 4 bases, with 18 bases left in between. CDR3 sequence (DNA): TGTGCCAGCAGCCTCGACGGGACGGGCGATTACGAGCAGTACTTC. Encoded protein: CASSLDGTGDYEQYF.

V gene TRBV5-4 combines with J gene TRBJ2-1; 10 bases are a match to TRBD2. Germline CDR1 SGHNT, CDR2 YYREEE (reference sequence). J was trimmed by 3 bases and V by 2 bases; bases with no gene match: 5. This CDR3 is built from 16 residues. In nucleotides, the CDR3 is TGTGCCAGCAGCTTAACCGGGACTAGCGACTACAATGAGCAGTTCTTC. It codes for CASSLTGTSDYNEQFF.